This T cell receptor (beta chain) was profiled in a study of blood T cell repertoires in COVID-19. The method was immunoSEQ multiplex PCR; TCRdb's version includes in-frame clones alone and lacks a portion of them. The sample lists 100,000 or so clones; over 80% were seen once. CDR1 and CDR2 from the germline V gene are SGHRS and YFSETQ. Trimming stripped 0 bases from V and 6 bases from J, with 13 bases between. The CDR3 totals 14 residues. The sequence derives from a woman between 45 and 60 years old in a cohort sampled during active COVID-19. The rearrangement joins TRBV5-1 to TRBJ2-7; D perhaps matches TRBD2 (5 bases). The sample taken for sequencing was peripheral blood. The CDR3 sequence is CASSLAAGTREQYF. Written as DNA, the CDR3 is TGCGCCAGCAGCTTGGCGGCGGGCACTCGCGAGCAGTACTTC.